Listed here are 28 T cell receptor beta chains from one sample, sequenced in a study of cytomegalovirus exposure and HLA in healthy donors. Use of 60 Vbeta and 13 Jbeta primers characterized the PCR. The data were produced by immunoSEQ multiplex PCR, yet TCRdb's version contains in-frame clones alone and is incomplete. The sample holds 250,000 to 350,000 clones, 75% to 85% seen once. Material for sequencing was PBMCs. The receptors come from a girl aged 2-10 years in good health and CMV-seronegative.

The chain combines TRBV5-4 with TRBJ2-4; perhaps TRBD2 as D (5 bases). CDR1 SGHNT and CDR2 YYREEE come from the germline V gene (reference sequence). This CDR3 has 16 amino acids. V was cut by 4 bases and J by 0 bases, with 14 bases left in between. The CDR3 spells CASSPGSGLAKNIQYF. The CDR3 coding sequence is TGTGCCAGCAGCCCGGGCTCCGGACTAGCCAAAAACATTCAGTACTTC.

V gene TRBV13 combines with J gene TRBJ2-7, with a weak D call TRBD2 (6 bases). Looked up from germline, CDR1 is PRHDT and CDR2 is FYEKMQ (reference sequence). V was trimmed by 1 base and J by 6 bases, leaving 10 bases between them. CDR3 size: 13 residues. CDR3 DNA sequence: TGTGCCAGCAGCTTAGCTGTGGGGGGCGAGCAGTACTTC. Protein: CASSLAVGGEQYF.

V usage is TRBV7-9 and J usage is TRBJ1-1; D not certain. Germline V lookup: CDR1 SEHNR, CDR2 FQNEAQ (reference sequence). The CDR3 contains 17 residues. Trimming left V 2 bases short and J 1 base short, with 17 bases between. CDR3 DNA: TGTGCCAGCAGCTTACCCCGCGTTGGAACGGGGAACACTGAAGCTTTCTTT. Translating it yields CASSLPRVGTGNTEAFF.

This clone showed up just once. The rearrangement joins TRBV5-5 to TRBJ2-7; maybe TRBD1 (6 bases). This CDR3 contains 11 residues. With 7 bases removed from V and 4 bases from J, the gap between germline ends came to 9 bases. The germline gives CDR1 SGHKS, CDR2 YYEKEE (reference sequence). CDR3 sequence reads: CASLTGYEQYF. The DNA for the CDR3 is TGTGCCAGCCTAACAGGGTACGAGCAGTACTTC.

The chain uses TRBV29-1 and TRBJ2-5, with D unresolved. V was clipped by 6 bases and J by 1 base, with 15 bases between them. Germline V gene data show CDR1 as SQVTM and CDR2 as ANQGSEA. This CDR3 is built from 14 residues. The CDR3 DNA reads as TGCAGCGTACCCGACACCAACCTCCAAGAGACCCAGTACTTC. It codes for CSVPDTNLQETQYF.

The chain combines TRBV28 with TRBJ1-5; D possibly corresponds to TRBD1 (6 bases). This CDR3 comprises 16 residues. The V and J ends lost 6 bases and 4 bases respectively, with 19 bases between them. Germline V CDR1 and CDR2: MDHEN, SYDVKM. The CDR3 DNA reads TGTGCCAGCAGCCGGACGCAGGGGACCCTTAATCAGCCCCAGCATTTT. It yields the protein CASSRTQGTLNQPQHF.

The V and J genes are TRBV29-1 and TRBJ1-1, with 7 bases fitting TRBD1. CDR1 SQVTM and CDR2 ANQGSEA come from the germline V gene. J was trimmed by 5 bases and V by 6 bases; bases with no gene match: 6. This CDR3 contains 12 residues. The CDR3 loop reads CSVKTGETEAFF. The CDR3 region has the DNA TGCAGCGTCAAAACAGGGGAGACTGAAGCTTTCTTT. The full variable domain, in which reference TRBV29-1 and TRBJ1-1 provide the parts outside the CDR3, is SAVISQKPSRDICQRGTSLTIQCQVDSQVTMMFWYRQQPGQSLTLIATANQGSEATYESGFVIDKFPISRPNLTFSTLTVSNMSPEDSSIYLCSVKTGETEAFFGQGTRLTVV.

CDR3 coding DNA: TGTGCCAGCAGCCCAGGGATAGCTACACGGTCTCCCTTTTACGAGCAGTACTTC. It encodes CASSPGIATRSPFYEQYF. The chain carries TRBV14 and TRBJ2-7, with D maybe TRBD1 (5 bases). Looked up from germline, CDR1 is SGHDN and CDR2 is FVKESK. The CDR3 is 18 amino acids. Trimming stripped 4 bases from V and 4 bases from J, with 26 bases between.

The table lists this clone with a count of one. The chain recombines TRBV6-1 with TRBJ1-1; D gene ambiguous. V was clipped by 7 bases and J by 1 base, with 10 bases between them. The CDR3 contains 13 residues. Germline V CDR1 and CDR2: MNHNS, SASEGT. The CDR3 loop is CASTFRENTEAFF. Written as DNA, the CDR3 is TGTGCCAGCACCTTCCGGGAGAACACTGAAGCTTTCTTT.

The chain carries TRBV4-1 and TRBJ2-3, with D maybe TRBD2 (5 bases). Per the germline V gene, CDR1 is MGHRA and CDR2 is YSYEKL. Deletions cut 1 base from V and 1 base from J, with 12 bases between. The CDR3 extends over 16 amino acids. The CDR3 region has the DNA TGCGCCAGCAGCCAAGTACCCCTGCGGGGCACAGATACGCAGTATTTT. The encoded protein is CASSQVPLRGTDTQYF.

The chain combines TRBV18 with TRBJ2-7; D unresolved. Trimming left V 4 bases short and J 3 bases short, with 16 bases between. The CDR3 is 15 amino acids. The V gene's germline CDR1 is KGHSH and CDR2 LQKENI. CDR3 region: CASSRAPGPDYEQYF. In DNA, the CDR3 is TGTGCCAGCTCACGCGCTCCAGGCCCGGACTACGAGCAGTACTTC.

V gene TRBV9 combines with J gene TRBJ2-5; the match to TRBD2 covers 8 bases. The germline V gene encodes CDR1 SGDLS and CDR2 YYNGEE. V shed 1 base and J 3 bases; nucleotides not matched to a gene: 2. CDR3 size: 14 residues. The CDR3 bases are TGTGCCAGCAGCGTATACGGGGGGGAAGAGACCCAGTACTTC. It specifies CASSVYGGEETQYF. Supplemented by reference TRBV9 and TRBJ2-5, the full variable domain reads DSGVTQTPKHLITATGQRVTLRCSPRSGDLSVYWYQQSLDQGLQFLIQYYNGEERAKGNILERFSAQQFPDLHSELNLSSLELGDSALYFCASSVYGGEETQYFGPGTRLLVL.

V and J are TRBV20-1 and TRBJ2-7; tentative D call: TRBD1 (6 bases). Deletions cut 7 bases from V and 6 bases from J, with 10 bases between. Germline CDR1 and CDR2: DFQATT and SNEGSKA (reference sequence). The CDR3 runs 10 residues. The CDR3 is CSVPRGEQYF. CDR3 DNA: TGCAGTGTCCCCAGGGGCGAGCAGTACTTC.

This rearrangement joins TRBV23-1 to TRBJ1-2, with D uncertain. TRBV23-1 is filed as an ORF, its function uncertain. The V gene lost 8 bases and the J gene lost 6 bases, with 19 bases spanning the gap. This CDR3 region has 14 residues. CDR3 sequence (DNA): TGCGCCAGCTCCCCAAGGAGGCGTTCGAATGGCTACACCTTC. Translated: CASSPRRRSNGYTF.

This clone was seen more than once but under ten times. The chain links TRBV14 to TRBJ2-1; D remains unclear. The CDR3 has 15 residues. Trimming removed 1 base at V and 0 bases at J, with 7 bases between. Germline V gene sequence: CDR1 SGHDN, CDR2 FVKESK. The CDR3 loop is CASSQVVGSYNEQFF. The CDR3 DNA reads as TGTGCCAGCAGCCAAGTAGTCGGCTCCTACAATGAGCAGTTCTTC.

V gene TRBV11-2 combines with J gene TRBJ2-3, with 8 bases fitting TRBD2. Germline lookup yields CDR1 SGHAT and CDR2 FQNNGV. This CDR3 has 13 amino acids. The V and J ends lost 5 bases and 7 bases, in that order; junction bases with no gene match: 5. The CDR3 loop is CASSPGGSYTQYF. The CDR3 DNA sequence: TGTGCCAGCAGCCCGGGGGGGTCTTATACGCAGTATTTT.

The chain links TRBV30 to TRBJ1-2, with 10 bases fitting TRBD1. Germline V gives CDR1 GTSNPN, CDR2 SVGIG (reference sequence). This CDR3 contains 16 residues. Germline trimming cut 0 bases from V and 7 bases from J; bases unmatched to any gene: 11. In nucleotides, the CDR3 is TGTGCCTGGAGTGTTCTTGTAGGGACAGGGGCCGGTGGCTACACCTTC. It specifies CAWSVLVGTGAGGYTF. Variable domain in full (rest from reference TRBV30 and TRBJ1-2): SQTIHQWPATLVQPVGSPLSLECTVEGTSNPNLYWYRQAAGRGLQLLFYSVGIGQISSEVPQNLSASRPQDRQFILSSKKLLLSDSGFYLCAWSVLVGTGAGGYTFGSGTRLTVV.

This chain uses TRBV18 with TRBJ2-5; D is unclear. The CDR3 totals 12 residues. V was cut by 3 bases and J by 5 bases, with 7 bases left in between. The germline V gene has CDR1 KGHSH and CDR2 LQKENI. As DNA, the CDR3 is TGTGCCAGCTCACCGGCGGTGGAGACCCAGTACTTC. Its translation: CASSPAVETQYF.

V gene TRBV10-3 combines with J gene TRBJ1-1; D remains ambiguous. Per the germline V gene, CDR1 is ENHRY and CDR2 is SYGVKD. Trimming removed 6 bases at V and 1 base at J, with 12 bases between. This CDR3 is built from 14 residues. The DNA for the CDR3 is TGTGCCATCAGACCCCCGACGGGGAACACTGAAGCTTTCTTT. Residues: CAIRPPTGNTEAFF.

The rearrangement uses TRBV4-1 and TRBJ2-5; a possible D gene is TRBD1 (5 bases). This CDR3 is 13 amino acids long. V gave up 4 bases and J gave up 2 bases, with 8 bases separating them. Germline V gene sequence: CDR1 MGHRA, CDR2 YSYEKL. The CDR3 region is CASSLSGQETQYF. The CDR3 DNA is TGCGCCAGCAGCCTATCAGGGCAAGAGACCCAGTACTTC.

The chain joins TRBV29-1 to TRBJ2-7, with D perhaps matching TRBD2 (5 bases). Germline V gives CDR1 SQVTM, CDR2 ANQGSEA. The V end lost 7 bases, the J end lost 9 bases, and 16 bases lay between the germline ends. The CDR3 is 11 residues long. The CDR3 loop reads CSGRTDTRQYF. The CDR3, as DNA: TGCAGCGGGAGGACTGATACGAGGCAGTACTTC.

This chain connects TRBV28 to TRBJ2-7, with TRBD2 matching over 10 bases. CDR1 MDHEN and CDR2 SYDVKM come from the germline V gene. V shed 5 bases and J 4 bases; nucleotides not matched to a gene: 11. The CDR3 extends over 16 amino acids. The CDR3 reads CASSPHSSGRFYEQYF. The CDR3, as DNA: TGTGCCAGCAGTCCGCACTCTAGCGGGAGATTTTACGAGCAGTACTTC.

This chain joins TRBV18 and TRBJ1-6; 7 bases fit TRBD1. There are 13 residues in the CDR3. Germline V gene lookup returns CDR1 KGHSH and CDR2 LQKENI. With V trimmed by 3 bases and J by 9 bases, 2 bases remained unmatched. The CDR3, as DNA: TGTGCCAGCTCACCGACAGGGTTTTCACCCCTCCACTTT. Protein sequence: CASSPTGFSPLHF.

This chain uses TRBV2 with TRBJ2-5; possibly TRBD2 for D (6 bases). The CDR3 is made up of 12 amino acids. Germline V gene data show CDR1 as SNHLY and CDR2 as FYNNEI. V dropped 7 bases and J dropped 4 bases, with 10 bases sitting between them. CDR3: CASTRERETQYF. The DNA for the CDR3 is TGTGCCAGCACTCGGGAGAGAGAGACCCAGTACTTC.

V gene TRBV7-9 combines with J gene TRBJ2-3; no clear D. Germline loops: CDR1 SEHNR, CDR2 FQNEAQ (reference sequence). This CDR3 contains 14 residues. The V end lost 4 bases, the J end lost 6 bases, and 14 bases lay between the germline ends. DNA for the CDR3: TGTGCCAGCAGCTCCCCGCGGCCCCTCGATACGCAGTATTTT. This gives the protein CASSSPRPLDTQYF.

The V and J genes are TRBV28 and TRBJ1-1; 9 nucleotides agree with TRBD1. CDR1 and CDR2 from the germline V gene are MDHEN and SYDVKM. The CDR3 length is 14 residues. V lost 6 bases, J lost 4 bases, and 6 bases stayed unmatched. CDR3 amino acids: CASSPPDRGTEAFF. The CDR3 DNA reads as TGTGCCAGCAGCCCACCGGACAGGGGCACTGAAGCTTTCTTT.

The rearrangement joins TRBV9 to TRBJ1-2, with D maybe TRBD1 (5 bases). The CDR3 runs 14 residues. The V and J ends lost 2 bases and 3 bases respectively, with 11 bases between them. Looked up from germline, CDR1 is SGDLS and CDR2 is YYNGEE. The CDR3 nucleotides read TGTGCCAGCAGCGTTGGCAGGGTTGACTATGGCTACACCTTC. As protein: CASSVGRVDYGYTF.

The CDR3 sequence is CASSLFSGTGWETQYF. The CDR3 nucleotides are TGTGCCAGCAGTTTATTTAGCGGGACAGGGTGGGAGACCCAGTACTTC. The gene calls are TRBV27 and TRBJ2-5; TRBD1 might be the D (9 bases). The germline V gene encodes CDR1 MNHEY and CDR2 SMNVEV (reference sequence). V lost 1 base and J 5 bases, leaving 17 bases between the germline ends. This CDR3 has 16 residues.